What follows is one T cell receptor beta chain and its context. Antigen specificity is unknown. Cultured CD4+ T-cell DNA underwent Oncomine TCR Beta short-read sequencing. Genomic DNA from cultured CD4+ T cells was extracted. MiXCR, applied by TCRdb to the PCR reads, yields one record per CDR3 protein. This table has around 17,000 distinct CDR3 sequences, approximately 70% appearing once. The data were taken from a study of vaccination and CD4 T cells after COVID-19. Study-wide background: Convalescent donors were composed of six males and four females, of whom two were Hispanic. Each control was exposed to a CEFX pool, an HIV-1 Nef pool, or no peptide at all.

The CDR3 loop spans 13 amino acids. Germline CDR1 and CDR2: SGHAT and FQNNGV. Trimming left V 0 bases short and J 13 bases short, with 10 bases between. Indicated treatment: roughly 10-day PBMC culture with coronavirus spike peptide pools or control peptides (ViraFEST assay). The source of this sequence is a human donor who had recovered from COVID-19. V is TRBV11-2 and J is TRBJ1-6; no firm D call. The specimen sequenced was CD4+ T cells from blood, cultured in vitro. CDR3 coding DNA: TGTGCCAGCAGCTTAGAGGGCCGTCTGCCCCTCCACTTT. This codes for CASSLEGRLPLHF.